The 4 T cell receptor beta chains below come from one sample, sequenced in a study of blood T cells in healthy people across ages. A second about 7 to 11 cycle PCR used barcoded and J-beta primers. TCRdb redid the calling of the 5' RACE reads with MiXCR, one entry per CDR3 protein. Among 1.5 million to 2 million distinct CDR3 sequences listed, around half were seen once. The specimen sequenced was blood. These receptors were obtained from a woman aged 40 to 49 in good health.

The rearrangement links TRBV6-2 or TRBV6-3 to TRBJ2-1, with 10 bases identical to TRBD2. The CDR3 runs 15 residues. CDR1 and CDR2 from the germline V gene are MNHEY and SVGEGT. The ends lost 9 bases at V and 2 bases at J; junction bases unmatched: 7. The CDR3 nucleotides are TGTGCCAGTCTAGCGGGGGACCTCCCCTACAATGAGCAGTTCTTC. It encodes CASLAGDLPYNEQFF.

In DNA, the CDR3 is TGCAGTGCTACCAGAGTCGCTCGGTACGAGCAGTACTTC. It translates to CSATRVARYEQYF. This chain joins TRBV20-1 and TRBJ2-7; no reliable D call. CDR3 length equals 13 residues. V lost 4 bases to trimming and J lost 4 bases, with 14 bases between them. Germline V CDR1 and CDR2: DFQATT, SNEGSKA (reference sequence).

This clonotype was picked up one time. This chain uses TRBV10-2 with TRBJ2-5; TRBD2 matches at 10 bases. The V and J ends lost 9 bases and 11 bases, in that order; junction bases with no gene match: 9. The CDR3 is made up of 12 amino acids. Germline loops: CDR1 WSHSY, CDR2 SAAADI. CDR3 loop: CASLAGEGEQYF. As DNA, the CDR3 is TGCGCCAGTCTAGCGGGGGAGGGTGAGCAGTACTTC.

This clonotype was seen ten or more times. One end of the junction varies from germline; a read error may be responsible. The chain combines TRBV4-3 with TRBJ2-3; D is possibly TRBD1 or TRBD2 (5 bases each). The CDR3 has 13 residues. From germline, CDR1 is LGHNA and CDR2 YSLEER. The CDR3 DNA is TGTGCCAGCAGTCGAGGGGACACAGATACGCAGTATTTT. Translating it yields CASSRGDTDTQYF.